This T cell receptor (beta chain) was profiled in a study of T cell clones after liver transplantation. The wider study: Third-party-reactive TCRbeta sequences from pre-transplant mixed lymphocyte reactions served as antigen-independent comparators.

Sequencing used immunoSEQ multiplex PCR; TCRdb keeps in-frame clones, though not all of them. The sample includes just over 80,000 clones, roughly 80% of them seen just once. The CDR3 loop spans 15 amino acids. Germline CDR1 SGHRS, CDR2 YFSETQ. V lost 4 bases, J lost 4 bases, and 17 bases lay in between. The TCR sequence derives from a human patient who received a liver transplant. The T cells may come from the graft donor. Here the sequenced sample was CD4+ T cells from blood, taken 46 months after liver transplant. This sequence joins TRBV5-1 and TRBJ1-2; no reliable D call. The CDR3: CASSLNPTERYGYTF. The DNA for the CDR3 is TGCGCCAGCAGCCTCAACCCTACAGAGCGCTATGGCTACACCTTC.